This passage covers 32 T cell receptor beta chains from one sample sequenced in a study of T cell changes during pregnancy in multiple sclerosis. Assay used: immunoSEQ multiplex PCR; TCRdb lists only in-frame clones, some missing. The sample lists about 69,000 clones; 92% were seen once. This sample comprised peripheral blood, obtained in the third trimester of pregnancy. These receptors all come from a female donor in good health, enrolled as a control in a pregnancy study.

In this sample, this clone turned up once. The chain carries TRBV21-1 and TRBJ1-5; the tabulated D call, TRBD1, remains unverified against the DNA. TRBV21-1 is labeled a pseudogene. This CDR3 comprises 16 residues. CDR3 in amino acids: CASSKVRQLSNQPQHF. In nucleotides, the CDR3 is TGTGCCAGCAGCAAAGTCAGGCAGCTGAGCAATCAGCCCCAGCATTTT.

This clone was observed a single time. This chain joins TRBV7-2 and TRBJ2-4; 11 bases are shared with TRBD1. The germline CDR1 and CDR2 sequences are SGHTA and FQGNSA. Unmatched junction bases numbered 6, after V lost 6 bases and J lost 5 bases. This CDR3 has 15 amino acids. The CDR3 sequence: CASSSRTGGQNIQYF. The CDR3 nucleotides read TGTGCCAGCAGTTCAAGGACAGGGGGCCAAAACATTCAGTACTTC.

The chain employs TRBV6-5 and TRBJ2-3; a possible D gene is TRBD2 (6 bases). Germline CDR1 reads MNHEY; CDR2 reads SVGAGI. The germline V and J ends were trimmed by 6 bases and 1 base, with 11 bases remaining between them. The length of the CDR3 is 14 residues. The CDR3 here is CASRPRRGTDTQYF. CDR3 coding DNA: TGTGCCAGCAGGCCTAGGAGGGGCACAGATACGCAGTATTTT.

The chain uses TRBV5-4 and TRBJ2-2; D unclear. Germline V CDR1 and CDR2: SGHNT, YYREEE (reference sequence). This CDR3 region has 12 residues. The V end lost 4 bases, the J end lost 4 bases, and 5 bases lay between the germline ends. CDR3: CASSGRTGELFF. In nucleotides, the CDR3 is TGTGCCAGCAGCGGGCGCACCGGGGAGCTGTTTTTT.

This clone was detected only once. The V gene is TRBV7-2, the J gene TRBJ1-1; TRBD1 matches 7 bases. V lost 1 base and J lost 3; bases outside the gene matches: 8. The length of the CDR3 is 16 residues. Germline CDR1 is SGHTA and CDR2 is FQGNSA. This chain's CDR3 is CASSLGQGRGYTEAFF. The DNA of the CDR3 is TGTGCCAGCAGCTTAGGACAGGGACGAGGGTACACTGAAGCTTTCTTT.

In this sample, this clone turned up a few times. The J gene is TRBJ2-2, the V gene TRBV7-9; 8 bases align to TRBD2. CDR3 length: 13 amino acids. Germline lookup yields CDR1 SEHNR and CDR2 FQNEAQ (reference sequence). The V gene end was trimmed by 10 bases and the J gene end by 3 bases; junction bases not matched to a gene: 4. CDR3 bases: TGTGCCACCGGGGGGGCAGACACCGGGGAGCTGTTTTTT. Its translation: CATGGADTGELFF.

The chain combines TRBV5-4 with TRBJ2-1; 8 nucleotides agree with TRBD2. CDR3 length equals 11 residues. Germline values: CDR1 SGHNT, CDR2 YYREEE (reference sequence). V shed 5 bases and J 10 bases; nucleotides not matched to a gene: 2. CDR3 DNA sequence: TGTGCCAGCAGTAGCGGGAACGAGCAGTTCTTC. It is translated as CASSSGNEQFF. Variable domain in full (rest from reference TRBV5-4 and TRBJ2-1): ETGVTQSPTHLIKTRGQQVTLRCSSQSGHNTVSWYQQALGQGPQFIFQYYREEENGRGNFPPRFSGLQFPNYSSELNVNALELDDSALYLCASSSGNEQFFGPGTRLTVL.

The chain couples TRBV27 to TRBJ2-7; 8 bases map to TRBD2. The junction had 4 bases not matched to a gene; V was cut back by 3 bases and J by 3 bases. This CDR3 contains 14 residues. CDR1 and CDR2 from the germline V gene are MNHEY and SMNVEV (reference sequence). The CDR3 nucleotides read TGTGCCAGCAGTTTTAGCGGGAATGGCTACGAGCAGTACTTC. It is translated as CASSFSGNGYEQYF.

The chain links TRBV5-1 to TRBJ2-1, with a possible D match to TRBD2 (5 bases). This CDR3 contains 14 residues. The germline gives CDR1 SGHRS, CDR2 YFSETQ. Trimming took off 3 bases at V and 7 bases at J, with 14 bases between the two ends. CDR3 DNA sequence: TGCGCCAGCAGCTCGGGGAGTTCGCCGAATGAGCAGTTCTTC. This encodes CASSSGSSPNEQFF.

The chain uses TRBV5-6 and TRBJ2-7; D perhaps matches TRBD2 (5 bases). The germline V gene has CDR1 SGHDT and CDR2 YYEEEE. The CDR3 runs 13 residues. Between the trimmed V and J ends, which lost 0 bases and 4 bases, there was a span of 8 bases. The CDR3 DNA follows: TGTGCCAGCAGCTTGGCGGGAAGTTACGAGCAGTACTTC. Its protein is CASSLAGSYEQYF.

V and J are TRBV7-3 and TRBJ2-1; 8 nucleotides match TRBD2. With V trimmed by 6 bases and J by 8 bases, 9 bases remained unmatched. Germline-derived CDR1 and CDR2 are SGHTA and FQGTGA. This CDR3 spans 14 amino acids. The CDR3 coding sequence is TGTGCCAGCAGTCGGGGGGGGGTTAGCCATGAGCAGTTCTTC. Translation gives CASSRGGVSHEQFF. The entire variable domain, with the rest obtained from reference TRBV7-3 and TRBJ2-1, is as follows: GAGVSQTPSNKVTEKGKYVELRCDPISGHTALYWYRQSLGQGPEFLIYFQGTGAADDSGLPNDRFFAVRPEGSVSTLKIQRTERGDSAVYLCASSRGGVSHEQFFGPGTRLTVL.

This clone was detected once. The chain is built from TRBV18 and TRBJ2-5, with TRBD2 matching over 11 bases. Looked up from germline, CDR1 is KGHSH and CDR2 is LQKENI. Trimming removed 0 bases from V and 2 bases from J; junction bases left unmatched: 2. The CDR3 contains 16 residues. The CDR3 DNA is TGTGCCAGCTCACCACCGGGACTAGCGGCGCAAGAGACCCAGTACTTC. It specifies CASSPPGLAAQETQYF.

The chain employs TRBV19 and TRBJ2-2, with 8 bases fitting TRBD1. V lost 6 bases, J lost 5 bases, and 5 bases stayed unmatched. Germline V gene data show CDR1 as LNHDA and CDR2 as SQIVND (reference sequence). The CDR3 length is 14 residues. This CDR3 reads CASSQGARTGELFF. For the CDR3, the DNA is TGTGCCAGTAGCCAGGGGGCGCGGACCGGGGAGCTGTTTTTT.

Note on this clone: At one end, the junction sequence differs from germline, possibly due to a read error. V and J are TRBV28 and TRBJ2-7; tentative D call: TRBD1 (5 bases). The CDR3 sequence is 11 residues long. Germline values: CDR1 MDHEN, CDR2 SYDVKM. The CDR3 DNA sequence: TGTGCCAGCACTGGGGCCCGACAGTCCGACTTC. It yields the protein CASTGARQSDF.

The chain employs TRBV19 and TRBJ2-2; TRBD2 agrees at 7 bases. Germline CDR1 and CDR2: LNHDA and SQIVND (reference sequence). The trim removed 4 bases at V and 6 bases at J, leaving 11 bases unmatched. The CDR3 runs 16 residues. CDR3: CASSNSRGGLAGELFF. The CDR3 DNA sequence: TGTGCCAGTAGTAATTCGCGCGGGGGACTTGCCGGGGAGCTGTTTTTT.

This clone was detected a few times. The V gene is TRBV28, the J gene TRBJ1-1; 8 bases fit TRBD1. The CDR3 is 13 residues long. The junction had 7 bases not matched to a gene; V was cut back by 10 bases and J by 3 bases. Germline V CDR1 and CDR2: MDHEN, SYDVKM. The CDR3 region is CATRQGWDTEAFF. CDR3 nucleotides: TGTGCCACTCGACAGGGGTGGGACACTGAAGCTTTCTTT. Full variable domain (rest looked up from reference TRBV28 and TRBJ1-1): DVKVTQSSRYLVKRTGEKVFLECVQDMDHENMFWYRQDPGLGLRLIYFSYDVKMKEKGDIPEGYSVSREKKERFSLILESASTNQTSMYLCATRQGWDTEAFFGQGTRLTVV.

The sample holds one count of this clone. The chain joins TRBV5-1 to TRBJ1-6; 8 bases agree with TRBD1. The germline V gene encodes CDR1 SGHRS and CDR2 YFSETQ. The CDR3 is 13 residues long. Germline trimming cut 4 bases from V and 11 bases from J; bases unmatched to any gene: 5. The CDR3 reads CASSVTGDPPLHF. The CDR3 DNA reads TGCGCCAGCAGCGTGACAGGGGATCCACCCCTCCACTTT.

The chain couples TRBV6-1 to TRBJ1-4; D unclear. CDR1 and CDR2 from the germline V gene are MNHNS and SASEGT. Trimming pared 7 bases from V and 2 bases from J, leaving 11 bases between. CDR3 length: 14 residues. CDR3 DNA: TGTGCCAGCAACCTCGGAGCCACTAATGAAAAACTGTTTTTT. Its protein is CASNLGATNEKLFF.

V gene TRBV6-5 combines with J gene TRBJ2-7; TRBD1 aligns across 7 bases. The CDR3 spans 14 residues. The germline V gene encodes CDR1 MNHEY and CDR2 SVGAGI. V trimming: 3 bases; J trimming: 4 bases; junction bases outside the gene matches: 6. CDR3: CASSYQGERYEQYF. The CDR3 nucleotides are TGTGCCAGCAGTTATCAGGGGGAAAGATACGAGCAGTACTTC.

V and J are TRBV18 and TRBJ2-7; D is perhaps TRBD1 (6 bases). Deletions cut 6 bases from V and 3 bases from J, with 15 bases between. The germline V gene has CDR1 KGHSH and CDR2 LQKENI. This CDR3 contains 14 residues. CDR3 amino acids: CASSPGTINYEQYF. The DNA of the CDR3 is TGTGCCAGCTCCCCTGGGACAATAAACTACGAGCAGTACTTC.

The CDR3 spells CASSQEMFRLAGGPNEQFF. The CDR3 DNA reads TGCGCCAGCAGCCAAGAAATGTTCAGGCTAGCGGGAGGACCCAATGAGCAGTTCTTC. V is TRBV4-3 and J is TRBJ2-1; 11 bases are a match to TRBD2. J was trimmed by 6 bases and V by 0 bases; bases with no gene match: 13. Germline CDR1 and CDR2: LGHNA and YSLEER. The CDR3 length is 19 residues.

The V gene is TRBV6-4, the J gene TRBJ2-3; 10 positions agree with TRBD2. Per germline, CDR1 MRHNA and CDR2 SNTAGT. Trimming cost V 3 bases and J 0 bases; bases outside gene matches: 3. The CDR3 consists of 16 residues. CDR3 region: CASSEIAGGSTDTQYF. The CDR3 DNA follows: TGTGCCAGCAGTGAAATAGCGGGGGGAAGCACAGATACGCAGTATTTT.

The CDR3 DNA reads as TGTGCCAGCAGTGACGACAGGGGGTTGGAGACCCAGTACTTC. Protein sequence: CASSDDRGLETQYF. The genes are TRBV6-4 and TRBJ2-5, with TRBD1 identical over 9 bases. V lost 2 bases, J lost 5 bases, and 3 bases stayed unmatched. The CDR3 consists of 14 residues. Germline CDR1 reads MRHNA; CDR2 reads SNTAGT.

Only one count was recorded for this clone. V and J are TRBV10-2 and TRBJ2-1; 7 bases align to TRBD2. This CDR3 region has 18 residues. Germline values: CDR1 WSHSY, CDR2 SAAADI. The V gene end was trimmed by 6 bases and the J gene end by 4 bases; junction bases not matched to a gene: 18. As DNA, the CDR3 is TGCGCCAGCAGGACGCTGCGGGCTAGCGGCCCCCATTACAATGAGCAGTTCTTC. It encodes CASRTLRASGPHYNEQFF.

The V call is TRBV28, the J call TRBJ2-1, with a weak D call TRBD1 (6 bases). The length of the CDR3 is 13 residues. V shed 6 bases and J shed 7 bases, with 13 bases lying between them. Germline assignment: CDR1 MDHEN and CDR2 SYDVKM. CDR3 sequence reads: CASSPHRENEQFF. The CDR3, as DNA: TGTGCCAGCAGCCCCCACAGGGAAAATGAGCAGTTCTTC.

The chain couples TRBV5-4 to TRBJ1-4; 8 bases are shared with TRBD1. Trimming removed 1 base from V and 7 bases from J; junction bases left unmatched: 3. The CDR3 runs 14 residues. In germline, CDR1 is SGHNT, CDR2 YYREEE (reference sequence). The CDR3 DNA reads as TGTGCCAGCAGCTTGCAGGGGGCGGTTGAAAAACTGTTTTTT. Translating gives CASSLQGAVEKLFF.

The chain carries TRBV27 and TRBJ2-7, with D possibly being TRBD2 (5 bases). Germline-derived CDR1 and CDR2 are MNHEY and SMNVEV (reference sequence). CDR3 length: 13 amino acids. Trimming removed 6 bases from V and 3 bases from J, with 12 bases in between. CDR3 loop: CASSQKGDYEQYF. The CDR3 region has the DNA TGTGCCAGCAGCCAGAAGGGAGACTACGAGCAGTACTTC.

The rearrangement joins TRBV28 to TRBJ2-3, with 9 nucleotides matching TRBD2. J was trimmed by 14 bases and V by 6 bases; bases with no gene match: 9. Germline loops: CDR1 MDHEN, CDR2 SYDVKM. The CDR3 sequence is 12 residues long. CDR3 sequence: CASRPTSGWWYF. The CDR3 nucleotides read TGTGCCAGCAGGCCAACTAGCGGGTGGTGGTATTTT.

This rearrangement joins TRBV10-1 to TRBJ2-3, with D tentatively TRBD2 (6 bases). CDR1 and CDR2 from the germline V gene are WNHNN and SYGVQD (reference sequence). V was pared by 8 bases and J by 2 bases, with 11 bases between. The CDR3 length is 13 residues. CDR3 DNA sequence: TGCGCCAGCTCGGAGGGGTCCACAGATACGCAGTATTTT. Its protein is CASSEGSTDTQYF.

The chain employs TRBV7-3 and TRBJ2-7; 9 positions match TRBD2. From germline, CDR1 is SGHTA and CDR2 FQGTGA. V was pared by 6 bases and J by 0 bases, with 6 bases of the junction left unmatched. This CDR3 is built from 15 residues. The chain's CDR3 is CASSLSGGPSYEQYF. The CDR3 DNA reads TGTGCCAGCAGTCTTAGCGGGGGCCCCTCCTACGAGCAGTACTTC.

The DNA of the CDR3 is TGTGCCAGCAGTGCTAGTAGGCGGGGACTAGCGGGGGGGCTCCTCAATGAGCAGTTCTTC. Its protein product is CASSASRRGLAGGLLNEQFF. V gene TRBV13 combines with J gene TRBJ2-1; 16 bases match TRBD2. Germline assignment: CDR1 PRHDT and CDR2 FYEKMQ (reference sequence). The CDR3 is 20 amino acids. After removal of 6 bases from V and 6 bases from J, the junction contained 17 bases not matched to a gene.

The chain couples TRBV12-5 to TRBJ1-1; D not resolved. Trimming took off 7 bases at V and 2 bases at J, with 5 bases between the two ends. CDR3 length equals 11 residues. In germline, CDR1 is LGHNT, CDR2 FRNRAP. CDR3 amino acids: CASAGNTEAFF. The CDR3, as DNA: TGTGCTAGTGCAGGTAACACTGAAGCTTTCTTT.